The T cell receptor (beta chain) described here comes from a study of blood T cell repertoires in COVID-19. V lost 3 bases and J lost 6; bases outside the gene matches: 5. Germline CDR1 reads SGDLS; CDR2 reads YYNGEE. The CDR3 covers 15 residues. This clone was seen only a few times. In terms of age and location, participants ranged from roughly 18 to 95 years and lived in approximately 24 US areas. TCRdb's table, derived via immunoSEQ multiplex PCR, lists solely in-frame clones and lacks some. The sample has some 260,000 clones; roughly four fifths are singletons. Material: PBMCs or T cells enriched from blood (not recorded which). This receptor was taken from a man aged 30 to 45 with acute COVID-19. This chain links TRBV9 with TRBJ1-6; the match to TRBD1 covers 8 bases. CDR3 DNA sequence: TGTGCCAGCAGCGACTCCCAGGGGGCTAATTCACCCCTCCACTTT. It translates to CASSDSQGANSPLHF.